This T cell receptor beta chain came from a study of cytomegalovirus exposure and HLA in healthy donors. Worth noting for this clone: Its antigen is not known.

The PCR made use of 60 Vbeta and 13 Jbeta primers. Sequenced by immunoSEQ multiplex PCR; TCRdb stores in-frame clones only, minus some. The sample consists of about 200,000 clones, around 80% of them appearing once. General study points: It was confirmed in vitro that three of the CMV-associated chains were specific for CMV antigens. Across donors, sequencing depth was assumed by presence/absence analyses to be roughly uniform. Per a later analysis, 15,000 to 20,000 TCR beta sequences showed association with HLA alleles at 0.05 false discovery rate.

V trimming: 4 bases; J trimming: 5 bases; junction bases outside the gene matches: 4. CDR3 length: 14 amino acids. Germline CDR1 MNHNS, CDR2 SASEGT. The sample consisted of PBMCs. The source of this sequence is a man aged 30 to 45 in good health and CMV-seronegative. The chain is built from TRBV6-1 and TRBJ2-1, with 8 positions matching TRBD2. Here the CDR3 DNA reads TGTGCCAGCAGTGGACTAGCGTCAAACAATGAGCAGTTCTTC. Its protein is CASSGLASNNEQFF.